This T cell receptor (beta chain) was captured by sequencing in a study of Ad26.COV2.S vaccination and SARS-CoV-2 variants. Study as a whole: Donor participated within the Ad26.COV2.S arm of the COV1001 trial.

The sample's treatment: some 20 received Ad26.COV2.S at low or high dose, single or two shots; about 5 received placebo; per-sample allocation not given. Day 63 following the first vaccine or placebo injection was when the samples were taken. It was Wuhan-strain SARS-CoV-2 spike that the Ad26 vaccine vector expressed. J lost 4 bases, V lost 11 bases, and 14 bases had no gene match. The CDR3 consists of 16 residues. In germline, CDR1 is SNHLY, CDR2 FYNNEI. Assay used: immunoSEQ multiplex PCR; TCRdb lists only in-frame clones, some missing. The sample has roughly 500,000 clones; 89% are singletons. This clone has only one observation.

Sequences were derived from peripheral blood, sampled in a trial of Ad26.COV2.S vaccine versus placebo. The clonotype originates from a person aged 18-60 years who received the Ad26.COV2.S COVID-19 vaccine or a placebo. The V gene is TRBV2, the J gene TRBJ1-4, with 9 nucleotides matching TRBD1. CDR3 sequence: CAGAGTGKTGNEKLFF. The CDR3, as DNA: TGTGCCGGCGCCGGGACAGGGAAGACGGGTAATGAAAAACTGTTTTTT.